The 27 T cell receptor beta chains below all came from one sample that was sequenced in a study of post-analysis software for immune sequencing data. Prepared libraries of TCR beta cDNA carried unique molecular identifiers. TCRdb passed the PCR reads through MiXCR, listing each CDR3 protein once. The table shows about half a million distinct CDR3 sequences, with under 55% occurring only once. These receptors' targets are unknown. Study results and limitations: The five TRBV segments detected at higher frequency in patients than in controls included TRBV5-6, TRBV5-1 and TRBV20-1.

Sequencing was done on a sample of blood. The receptors were sampled from a girl between 10 and 17 years old with multiple sclerosis.

The J gene is TRBJ2-7, the V gene TRBV5-1; a possible D gene is TRBD2 (5 bases). The CDR3 is 16 amino acids. Deletions cut 3 bases from V and 6 bases from J, with 22 bases between. Germline V gene lookup returns CDR1 SGHRS and CDR2 YFSETQ. In DNA form, the CDR3 reads TGCGCCAGCAGCTCCTCGACGAGCTGGGAGTATATCGAGCAGTACTTC. It is translated as CASSSSTSWEYIEQYF.

This clonotype appeared a single time. The chain combines TRBV12-3 or TRBV12-4 with TRBJ2-1, with TRBD2 identical over 12 bases. The length of the CDR3 is 18 residues. V was clipped by 6 bases and J by 4 bases; unmatched bases: 13. The CDR3 bases are TGTGCCAGCAGCCCAGCCTCACTACTAGCGGGAGGTTACAATGAGCAGTTCTTC. It translates to CASSPASLLAGGYNEQFF.

This clonotype has more than one count but fewer than ten. The chain is built from TRBV20-1 and TRBJ2-4; 14 bases align to TRBD2. CDR1 DFQATT and CDR2 SNEGSKA come from the germline V gene (reference sequence). V lost 6 bases to trimming and J lost 2 bases; unmatched junction nucleotides: 6. CDR3 length: 16 amino acids. The CDR3 DNA follows: TGCAGTGCCCCGACTAGCGGGAGGGGAACCAAAAACATTCAGTACTTC. Translation gives CSAPTSGRGTKNIQYF.

CDR3 sequence reads: CATSREGEGRDTQYF. The CDR3 nucleotides are TGTGCCACCAGCAGAGAGGGGGAGGGCCGCGATACGCAGTATTTT. V gene TRBV15 combines with J gene TRBJ2-3, with TRBD2 identical over 7 bases. V gave up 0 bases and J gave up 6 bases; unmatched junction bases: 6. CDR1 is LNHNV and CDR2 is YYDKDF in the germline V gene (reference sequence). The CDR3 runs to 15 residues.

The chain is built from TRBV20-1 and TRBJ2-5; 10 bases agree with TRBD2. The trim removed 5 bases at V and 2 bases at J, leaving 8 bases unmatched. This CDR3 region has 15 residues. Germline V CDR1 and CDR2: DFQATT, SNEGSKA (reference sequence). The CDR3 DNA reads TGCAGTGCTGAACGAACTAGCGGGGATCAAGAGACCCAGTACTTC. Protein product: CSAERTSGDQETQYF.

The chain uses TRBV7-2 and TRBJ2-5; TRBD2 is a possible D gene (6 bases). The J call may be faulty, since TRBJ2-7 better matches the DNA end. Germline CDR1 SGHTA, CDR2 FQGNSA. The CDR3 consists of 14 residues. CDR3 bases: TGTGCCAGCAGCGCGGGACTTTCTACCTACGAGCAGTACTTC. Encoded protein: CASSAGLSTYEQYF.

The rearrangement joins TRBV7-6 to TRBJ2-1, with 9 positions matching TRBD1. The V gene end was trimmed by 3 bases and the J gene end by 7 bases; junction bases not matched to a gene: 4. The CDR3 runs to 14 residues. In germline, CDR1 is SGHVS, CDR2 FNYEAQ. The CDR3 DNA is TGTGCCAGCAGCTTCGGGACAGGGAGTAATGAGCAGTTCTTC. Its translation: CASSFGTGSNEQFF.

V usage is TRBV28 and J usage is TRBJ2-3; perhaps TRBD2 as D (7 bases). Per the germline V gene, CDR1 is MDHEN and CDR2 is SYDVKM. The V gene lost 6 bases and the J gene lost 8 bases, with 24 bases spanning the gap. The CDR3 loop spans 16 amino acids. The CDR3 is CASRTFLLGGAGTQYF. The CDR3 DNA reads TGTGCCAGCAGAACCTTTTTACTGGGGGGGGCAGGTACGCAGTATTTT.

This clonotype has only one observation. The chain uses TRBV20-1 and TRBJ1-5; possibly TRBD1 for D (5 bases). CDR3 length: 17 residues. Between the trimmed V and J ends, which lost 0 bases and 4 bases, there was a span of 19 bases. Germline V gene sequence: CDR1 DFQATT, CDR2 SNEGSKA (reference sequence). DNA of the CDR3: TGCAGTGCTAGAGATTCAATTGCCGGGACGGCGAATCAGCCCCAGCATTTT. This encodes CSARDSIAGTANQPQHF.

The rearrangement uses TRBV5-1 and TRBJ1-2; D possibly corresponds to TRBD1 (5 bases). Trimming shortened V by 9 bases and J by 6 bases, and 24 bases separated the two germline ends. Germline loops: CDR1 SGHRS, CDR2 YFSETQ. The CDR3 loop spans 15 amino acids. The CDR3 here is CANPPAEGTPDGYTF. CDR3 nucleotide sequence: TGCGCCAATCCCCCAGCCGAAGGGACCCCGGATGGCTACACCTTC.

This clonotype was observed a handful of times. The chain couples TRBV27 to TRBJ2-7, with D tentatively TRBD1 or TRBD2 (6 bases each). This CDR3 has 15 residues. Germline V gene sequence: CDR1 MNHEY, CDR2 SMNVEV (reference sequence). Trimming removed 2 bases from V and 3 bases from J, with 14 bases in between. The CDR3 DNA reads TGTGCCAGCAGTTTACAAGGGGGGCGCGTCTACGAGCAGTACTTC. This codes for CASSLQGGRVYEQYF.

This clonotype occurred a few times. The V call is TRBV20-1, the J call TRBJ2-1; tentatively, D is TRBD1 (5 bases). V shed 5 bases and J shed 7 bases, with 18 bases lying between them. Germline V gene sequence: CDR1 DFQATT, CDR2 SNEGSKA (reference sequence). There are 14 residues in the CDR3. CDR3 nucleotide sequence: TGCAGTGCTCGTCGCGGCAGGGCGTGGAATGAGCAGTTCTTC. This gives the protein CSARRGRAWNEQFF.

The J gene is TRBJ2-6, the V gene TRBV5-1, with no clear D. The CDR3 sequence is 16 residues long. The germline V and J ends were trimmed by 0 bases and 0 bases, with 7 bases remaining between them. Per germline, CDR1 SGHRS and CDR2 YFSETQ. CDR3 in DNA: TGCGCCAGCAGCTTGGACCGGAACTCTGGGGCCAACGTCCTGACTTTC. Translated: CASSLDRNSGANVLTF. Combining the CDR3 with reference TRBV5-1 and TRBJ2-6 gives the whole variable domain KAGVTQTPRYLIKTRGQQVTLSCSPISGHRSVSWYQQTPGQGLQFLFEYFSETQRNKGNFPGRFSGRQFSNSRSEMNVSTLELGDSALYLCASSLDRNSGANVLTFGAGSRLTVL.

This clonotype was seen a few times. The chain joins TRBV18 to TRBJ1-2; D unresolved. Trimming removed 3 bases at V and 3 bases at J, with 8 bases between. The CDR3 has 13 amino acids. Germline lookup yields CDR1 KGHSH and CDR2 LQKENI. This CDR3 reads CASSPQDDYGYTF. CDR3 sequence (DNA): TGTGCCAGCTCACCTCAGGACGACTATGGCTACACCTTC.

The chain links TRBV20-1 to TRBJ1-5; TRBD1 matches 9 bases. CDR1 is DFQATT, CDR2 SNEGSKA, per germline (reference sequence). V was pared by 4 bases and J by 6 bases, with 13 bases of the junction left unmatched. The CDR3 covers 16 residues. CDR3 sequence reads: CSATFPGTGLGQPQHF. CDR3 nucleotides: TGCAGTGCTACTTTTCCCGGGACAGGGCTAGGTCAGCCCCAGCATTTT.

There are a few counts of this clonotype. The genes are TRBV27 and TRBJ1-1; D gene uncertain. There are 13 residues in the CDR3. Between the trimmed V and J ends, which lost 4 bases and 4 bases, there was a span of 10 bases. Germline V CDR1 and CDR2: MNHEY, SMNVEV (reference sequence). The chain's CDR3 is CASSWGSGTEAFF. CDR3 DNA: TGTGCCAGCAGTTGGGGTAGCGGCACTGAAGCTTTCTTT.

This clonotype was counted only a few times. V and J are TRBV6-6 and TRBJ2-6; no clear D. Germline V gene data show CDR1 as MNHNY and CDR2 as SVGAGI (reference sequence). The CDR3 is 14 residues long. With 7 bases removed from V and 0 bases from J, the gap between germline ends came to 7 bases. CDR3 coding DNA: TGTGCCAGCAACCCGGACTCTGGGGCCAACGTCCTGACTTTC. Its translation is CASNPDSGANVLTF.

This clonotype showed up just a few times. CDR3 DNA: TGTGCCAGCAGCGAACGGGCCGCTAGCGGGAGGACCTACGAGCAGTACTTC. It yields the protein CASSERAASGRTYEQYF. The rearrangement uses TRBV7-2 and TRBJ2-7; 11 positions agree with TRBD2. The CDR3 totals 17 residues. The junction had 11 bases not matched to a gene; V was cut back by 5 bases and J by 2 bases. The V gene's germline CDR1 is SGHTA and CDR2 FQGNSA.

This chain joins TRBV24-1 and TRBJ2-5, with D tentatively TRBD1 (6 bases). V was shortened by 5 bases and J by 0 bases, with 9 bases between the two germline ends. The CDR3 length is 14 residues. The germline V gene has CDR1 KGHDR and CDR2 SFDVKD. The CDR3 region is CATSGSGDQETQYF. In nucleotides, the CDR3 is TGTGCCACCAGTGGTTCAGGGGACCAAGAGACCCAGTACTTC.

This clonotype was seen more than once but under ten times. The chain is built from TRBV20-1 and TRBJ2-1; D is uncertain. CDR1 and CDR2 (germline): DFQATT, SNEGSKA (reference sequence). CDR3 length: 18 amino acids. Trimming left V 3 bases short and J 5 bases short, with 26 bases between. CDR3 DNA sequence: TGCAGTGCTAGTAAGCCCCTCGCGACCGAACTCAGGAACAATGAGCAGTTCTTC. Protein sequence: CSASKPLATELRNNEQFF.

The rearrangement links TRBV7-2 to TRBJ2-5; D gene unclear. CDR1 and CDR2 from the germline V gene are SGHTA and FQGNSA. Between the trimmed V and J ends, which lost 5 bases and 5 bases, there was a span of 15 bases. This CDR3 region has 14 residues. CDR3 sequence (DNA): TGTGCCAGCAGCCAAACGCTGTTGGGGGAGACCCAGTACTTC. It yields the protein CASSQTLLGETQYF. The full variable domain, with the rest looked up from reference TRBV7-2 and TRBJ2-5, is GAGVSQSPSNKVTEKGKDVELRCDPISGHTALYWYRQSLGQGLEFLIYFQGNSAPDKSGLPSDRFSAERTGGSVSTLTIQRTQQEDSAVYLCASSQTLLGETQYFGPGTRLLVL.

This chain uses TRBV4-3 with TRBJ2-1, with D perhaps TRBD2 (7 bases). The J call may be wrong; the DNA end is better matched by TRBJ2-7. The CDR3 totals 15 residues. The germline CDR1 and CDR2 sequences are LGHNA and YSLEER. The chain's CDR3 is CASSQGAGEGYEQYF. DNA of the CDR3: TGCGCCAGCAGCCAAGGTGCAGGGGAGGGGTACGAGCAGTACTTC.

This clonotype has a handful of counts. This chain connects TRBV5-5 to TRBJ2-6; maybe TRBD2 (6 bases). The CDR3 totals 18 residues. V was shortened by 3 bases and J by 0 bases, with 16 bases between the two germline ends. Germline V gene sequence: CDR1 SGHKS, CDR2 YYEKEE (reference sequence). CDR3 sequence (DNA): TGTGCCAGCAGCTACCTCGGGACTTCTAACTCTGGGGCCAACGTCCTGACTTTC. Its translation: CASSYLGTSNSGANVLTF.

With regard to this clonotype: Compared with germline, one end of the junction differs, possibly owing to a read error. The CDR3 DNA is TGTGCCAGCAGCTTATTTGCGGGAGCGGAGACAGATGCGCAGTATTTT. Encoded protein: CASSLFAGAETDAQYF. The chain employs TRBV7-2 and TRBJ2-3, with 7 nucleotides matching TRBD2. The CDR3 loop spans 16 amino acids. CDR1 is SGHTA and CDR2 is FQGNSA in the germline V gene.

The rearrangement links TRBV5-1 to TRBJ2-7; TRBD2 matches at 13 bases. The germline gives CDR1 SGHRS, CDR2 YFSETQ. V shed 4 bases and J 7 bases; nucleotides not matched to a gene: 14. The CDR3 has 17 residues. The CDR3 coding sequence is TGCGCCAGCAGCGCGAGGACTAGCGGGAGATTTTTCAATGAGCAGTACTTC. This encodes CASSARTSGRFFNEQYF.

This clonotype was seen a few times. This chain links TRBV20-1 with TRBJ2-3; 9 nucleotides align to TRBD2. The germline V gene has CDR1 DFQATT and CDR2 SNEGSKA (reference sequence). J lost 5 bases, V lost 0 bases, and 6 bases had no gene match. The CDR3 spans 15 residues. CDR3 amino acids: CSAREGREGRDTQYF. CDR3 DNA: TGCAGTGCTAGAGAGGGGCGGGAGGGGAGAGATACGCAGTATTTT.

The gene calls are TRBV7-2 and TRBJ2-5; D not certain. Germline values: CDR1 SGHTA, CDR2 FQGNSA. The CDR3 contains 16 residues. V lost 5 bases, J lost 5 bases, and 21 bases lay in between. As DNA, the CDR3 is TGTACCAGCAGCGCCCGAGTAGGCTCCGAAGGGGAGACCCAGTACTTC. Translation: CTSSARVGSEGETQYF.